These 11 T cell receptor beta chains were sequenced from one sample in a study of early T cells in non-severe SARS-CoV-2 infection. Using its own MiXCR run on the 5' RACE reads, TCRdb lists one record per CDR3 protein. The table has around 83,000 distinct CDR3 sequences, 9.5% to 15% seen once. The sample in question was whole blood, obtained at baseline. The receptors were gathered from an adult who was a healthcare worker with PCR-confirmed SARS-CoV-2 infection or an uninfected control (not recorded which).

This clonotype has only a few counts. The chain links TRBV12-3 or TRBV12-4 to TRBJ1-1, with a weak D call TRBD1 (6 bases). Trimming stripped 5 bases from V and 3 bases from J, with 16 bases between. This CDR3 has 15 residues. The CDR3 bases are TGTGCCAGCAGTCCGGCCAGGGGAGAGGACACTGAAGCTTTCTTT. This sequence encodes CASSPARGEDTEAFF.

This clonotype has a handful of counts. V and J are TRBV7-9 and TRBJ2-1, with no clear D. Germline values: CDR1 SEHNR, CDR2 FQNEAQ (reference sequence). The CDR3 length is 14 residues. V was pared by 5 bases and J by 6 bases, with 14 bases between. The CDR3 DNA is TGTGCCAGCAGCCCCTTAGGCTCCCTCAATGAGCAGTTCTTC. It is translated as CASSPLGSLNEQFF.

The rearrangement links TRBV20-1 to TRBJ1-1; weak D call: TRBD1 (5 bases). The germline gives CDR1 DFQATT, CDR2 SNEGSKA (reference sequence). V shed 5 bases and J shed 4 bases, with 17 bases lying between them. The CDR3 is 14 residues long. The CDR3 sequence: CSAHTVGGGTEAFF. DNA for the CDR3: TGCAGTGCTCACACCGTGGGGGGGGGCACTGAAGCTTTCTTT.

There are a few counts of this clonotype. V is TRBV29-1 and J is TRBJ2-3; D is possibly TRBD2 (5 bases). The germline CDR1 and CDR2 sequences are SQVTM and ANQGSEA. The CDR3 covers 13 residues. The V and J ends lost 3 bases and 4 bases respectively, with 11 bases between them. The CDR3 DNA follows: TGCAGCGTTGATGAGGGTTCGCCAGATACGCAGTATTTT. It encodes CSVDEGSPDTQYF.

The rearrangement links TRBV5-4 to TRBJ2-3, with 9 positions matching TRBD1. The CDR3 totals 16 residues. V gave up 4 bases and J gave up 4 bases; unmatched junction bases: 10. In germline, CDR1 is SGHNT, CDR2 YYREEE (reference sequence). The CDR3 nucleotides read TGTGCCAGCAGCCCGATGGGACAGGGTAGAGCAGATACGCAGTATTTT. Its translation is CASSPMGQGRADTQYF. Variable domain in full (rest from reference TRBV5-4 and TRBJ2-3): ETGVTQSPTHLIKTRGQQVTLRCSSQSGHNTVSWYQQALGQGPQFIFQYYREEENGRGNFPPRFSGLQFPNYSSELNVNALELDDSALYLCASSPMGQGRADTQYFGPGTRLTVL.

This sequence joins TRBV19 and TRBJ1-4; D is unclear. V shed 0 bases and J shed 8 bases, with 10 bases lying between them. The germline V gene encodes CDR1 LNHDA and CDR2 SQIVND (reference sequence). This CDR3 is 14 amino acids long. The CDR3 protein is CASSIDQTGEKLFF. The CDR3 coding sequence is TGTGCCAGTAGTATAGATCAGACGGGAGAAAAACTGTTTTTT.

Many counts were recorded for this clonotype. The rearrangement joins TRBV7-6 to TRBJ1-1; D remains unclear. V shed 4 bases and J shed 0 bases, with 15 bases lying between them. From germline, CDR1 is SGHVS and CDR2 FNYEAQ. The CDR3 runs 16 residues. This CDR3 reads CASSSIPGPMNTEAFF. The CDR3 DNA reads TGTGCCAGCAGCTCAATTCCCGGACCGATGAACACTGAAGCTTTCTTT.

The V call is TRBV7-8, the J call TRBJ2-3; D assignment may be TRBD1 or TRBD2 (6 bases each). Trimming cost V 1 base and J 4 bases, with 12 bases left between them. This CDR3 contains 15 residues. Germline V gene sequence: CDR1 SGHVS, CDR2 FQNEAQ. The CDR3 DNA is TGTGCCAGCAGCTTAGGGGGGGCCTTGTCAGATACGCAGTATTTT. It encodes CASSLGGALSDTQYF.

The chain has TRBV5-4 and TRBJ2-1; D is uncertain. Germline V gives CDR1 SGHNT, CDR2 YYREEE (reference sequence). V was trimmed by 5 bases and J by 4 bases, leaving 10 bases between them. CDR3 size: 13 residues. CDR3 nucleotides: TGTGCCAGCAGGGAAGGGATGTACAATGAGCAGTTCTTC. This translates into CASREGMYNEQFF.

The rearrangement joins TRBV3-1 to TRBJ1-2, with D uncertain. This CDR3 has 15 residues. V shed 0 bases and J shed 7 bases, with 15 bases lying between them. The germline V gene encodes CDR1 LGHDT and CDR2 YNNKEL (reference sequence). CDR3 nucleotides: TGTGCCAGCAGCCAAGAAAAGGCCTCAGGTTTTGGCTACACCTTC. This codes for CASSQEKASGFGYTF.

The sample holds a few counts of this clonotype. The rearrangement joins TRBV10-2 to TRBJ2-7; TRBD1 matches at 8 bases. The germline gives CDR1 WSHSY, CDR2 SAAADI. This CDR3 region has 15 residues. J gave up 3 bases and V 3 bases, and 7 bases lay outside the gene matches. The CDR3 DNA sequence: TGCGCCAGCAGTGAACGAGGGACAGGAGACTACGAGCAGTACTTC. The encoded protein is CASSERGTGDYEQYF.